The 27 T cell receptor beta chains listed next were all sequenced from one sample in a study of technical replicates of blood from several donors. The method was immunoSEQ multiplex PCR; TCRdb's version includes in-frame clones alone and lacks a portion of them. The sample holds about 97,000 clones, about 96% seen once. Material: T cells isolated from PBMCs. The source is a human donor in good health.

The V call is TRBV28, the J call TRBJ2-7, with D perhaps matching TRBD1 (7 bases). The V end lost 6 bases, the J end lost 3 bases, and 9 bases lay between the germline ends. This CDR3 has 12 residues. The V gene's germline CDR1 is MDHEN and CDR2 SYDVKM. CDR3 in DNA: TGTGCCAGCAGCAGGGGGGACTACGAGCAGTACTTC. It translates to CASSRGDYEQYF.

The gene calls are TRBV30 and TRBJ2-2; tentatively, D is TRBD1 (5 bases). CDR1 is GTSNPN, CDR2 SVGIG, per germline (reference sequence). The V end was cut by 3 bases, the J end by 6 bases, with 5 bases between. CDR3 length: 11 amino acids. The chain's CDR3 is CAWSRAGELFF. CDR3 nucleotides: TGTGCCTGGAGCAGGGCCGGGGAGCTGTTTTTT.

This chain links TRBV2 with TRBJ2-3, with TRBD2 matching over 10 bases. The trim removed 3 bases at V and 5 bases at J, leaving 11 bases unmatched. The CDR3 loop spans 17 amino acids. Germline lookup yields CDR1 SNHLY and CDR2 FYNNEI. Here the CDR3 DNA reads TGTGCCAGCAGTGAGAGCAGCGGGAGGGTTATGAAAGATACGCAGTATTTT. It yields the protein CASSESSGRVMKDTQYF.

The V and J genes are TRBV10-3 and TRBJ2-5, with unresolved D. The CDR3 totals 13 residues. Germline V gene sequence: CDR1 ENHRY, CDR2 SYGVKD. V lost 11 bases to trimming and J lost 2 bases, with 15 bases between them. CDR3 DNA: TGTGCCTCCCAAAAAGAACAACAAGAGACCCAGTACTTC. Its translation is CASQKEQQETQYF.

V and J are TRBV9 and TRBJ2-5; 7 positions agree with TRBD2. Germline V lookup: CDR1 SGDLS, CDR2 YYNGEE. V lost 3 bases and J lost 4; bases outside the gene matches: 6. The CDR3 loop spans 14 amino acids. DNA of the CDR3: TGTGCCAGCAGCGCCCAAGCGGGGAGAGAGACCCAGTACTTC. It is translated as CASSAQAGRETQYF.

The chain joins TRBV5-4 to TRBJ2-7, with 10 bases matching TRBD2. Germline V gives CDR1 SGHNT, CDR2 YYREEE (reference sequence). This CDR3 has 18 residues. The V gene end was trimmed by 2 bases and the J gene end by 2 bases; junction bases not matched to a gene: 13. CDR3 DNA: TGTGCCAGCAGCTTAGCGGGACTAGCGTCCCTCGGGGCCTACGAGCAGTACTTC. The encoded protein is CASSLAGLASLGAYEQYF. The variable domain in full, with the rest retrieved from reference TRBV5-4 and TRBJ2-7, is ETGVTQSPTHLIKTRGQQVTLRCSSQSGHNTVSWYQQALGQGPQFIFQYYREEENGRGNFPPRFSGLQFPNYSSELNVNALELDDSALYLCASSLAGLASLGAYEQYFGPGTRLTVT.

The chain employs TRBV29-1 and TRBJ2-1; a weak D match, TRBD2 (5 bases). V shed 5 bases and J shed 4 bases, with 15 bases lying between them. CDR3 length equals 14 residues. The V gene's germline CDR1 is SQVTM and CDR2 ANQGSEA. DNA of the CDR3: TGCAGCGTTCGTCCCGGCGGAGGTTACAATGAGCAGTTCTTC. Translated: CSVRPGGGYNEQFF.

The J gene is TRBJ2-7, the V gene TRBV11-2; D uncertain. Between the trimmed V and J ends, which lost 3 bases and 0 bases, there was a span of 12 bases. The length of the CDR3 is 15 residues. CDR1 and CDR2 from the germline V gene are SGHAT and FQNNGV. The CDR3 coding sequence is TGTGCCAGCAGCTTCTCTTCAGGTAGCTCCTACGAGCAGTACTTC. This sequence encodes CASSFSSGSSYEQYF. Full variable domain (remainder filled in from reference TRBV11-2 and TRBJ2-7): EAGVAQSPRYKIIEKRQSVAFWCNPISGHATLYWYQQILGQGPKLLIQFQNNGVVDDSQLPKDRFSAERLKGVDSTLKIQPAKLEDSAVYLCASSFSSGSSYEQYFGPGTRLTVT.

There are a few counts of this clone. The chain recombines TRBV7-6 with TRBJ2-7; TRBD1 matches at 10 bases. Germline V gene sequence: CDR1 SGHVS, CDR2 FNYEAQ. The CDR3 loop spans 15 amino acids. The V segment lost 1 base and the J segment 7 bases; nucleotides outside the gene matches: 7. CDR3 sequence reads: CASSLGTGGLGEQYF. DNA of the CDR3: TGTGCCAGCAGCTTAGGGACAGGGGGTCTTGGAGAGCAGTACTTC.

V gene TRBV6-6 combines with J gene TRBJ2-1; D may be TRBD2 (7 bases). Trimming cost V 2 bases and J 5 bases, with 16 bases left between them. The CDR3 is 16 residues long. Germline V gene sequence: CDR1 MNHNY, CDR2 SVGAGI (reference sequence). CDR3 DNA: TGTGCCAGCAGTTACCTTGGACTAGGGGGGAACAATGAGCAGTTCTTC. It encodes CASSYLGLGGNNEQFF.

This clone was recorded once. V and J are TRBV9 and TRBJ2-7, with 7 bases that match TRBD2. Germline CDR1 is SGDLS and CDR2 is YYNGEE. Germline trimming cut 1 base from V and 4 bases from J; bases unmatched to any gene: 8. The CDR3 covers 15 residues. CDR3 bases: TGTGCCAGCAGCGTAACCGGGACTACCAATTACGAGCAGTACTTC. Translated: CASSVTGTTNYEQYF.

The V gene is TRBV11-2, the J gene TRBJ2-5; the match to TRBD2 covers 9 bases. V shed 6 bases and J 1 base; nucleotides not matched to a gene: 9. This CDR3 region has 16 residues. CDR1 is SGHAT and CDR2 is FQNNGV in the germline V gene. The CDR3: CASRLGLARGQETQYF. For the CDR3, the DNA is TGTGCCAGCAGATTGGGACTAGCTAGGGGCCAAGAGACCCAGTACTTC. Together with reference TRBV11-2 and TRBJ2-5, the CDR3 gives the full variable domain: EAGVAQSPRYKIIEKRQSVAFWCNPISGHATLYWYQQILGQGPKLLIQFQNNGVVDDSQLPKDRFSAERLKGVDSTLKIQPAKLEDSAVYLCASRLGLARGQETQYFGPGTRLLVL.

The chain links TRBV7-6 to TRBJ2-1; D not resolved. The CDR3 is 14 residues long. Germline values: CDR1 SGHVS, CDR2 FNYEAQ. V lost 2 bases and J 4 bases, leaving 9 bases between the germline ends. The CDR3 sequence: CASSLSARYNEQFF. The CDR3 DNA reads as TGTGCCAGCAGCTTAAGTGCCAGATACAATGAGCAGTTCTTC.

The chain couples TRBV7-2 to TRBJ2-7, with D tentatively TRBD2 (7 bases). This CDR3 has 14 residues. V was clipped by 2 bases and J by 5 bases, with 13 bases between them. Germline assignment: CDR1 SGHTA and CDR2 FQGNSA. CDR3 protein: CASSLLGGADEQYF. The CDR3 nucleotides read TGTGCCAGCAGCTTACTAGGGGGGGCGGACGAGCAGTACTTC.

J is TRBJ2-1 and V is TRBV2, with TRBD2 matching 12 bases. CDR1 and CDR2 from the germline V gene are SNHLY and FYNNEI. V dropped 4 bases and J dropped 5; count of bases not matched to a gene: 3. The length of the CDR3 is 15 residues. CDR3: CASSASGRADNEQFF. CDR3 DNA sequence: TGTGCCAGCAGTGCTAGCGGGAGGGCCGACAATGAGCAGTTCTTC.

The rearrangement uses TRBV4-1 and TRBJ1-3; D unresolved. The V and J ends lost 0 bases and 0 bases respectively, with 9 bases between them. CDR3 length: 16 residues. Germline assignment: CDR1 MGHRA and CDR2 YSYEKL. The CDR3 is CASSQESSFSGNTIYF. In nucleotides, the CDR3 is TGCGCCAGCAGCCAAGAGTCGTCCTTCTCTGGAAACACCATATATTTT.

The chain recombines TRBV25-1 with TRBJ1-1; no clear D gene. Trimming took 4 bases from V and 4 from J, leaving 7 bases between them. The CDR3 is 12 amino acids. Germline V gene sequence: CDR1 MGHDK, CDR2 SYGVNS. The CDR3 DNA follows: TGTGCCAGCAGTGTCCGGGGCACTGAAGCTTTCTTT. Amino acid sequence: CASSVRGTEAFF.

This clone was seen only once. The chain employs TRBV19 and TRBJ1-4, with 8 bases matching TRBD1. V lost 5 bases and J lost 7; bases outside the gene matches: 3. This CDR3 is built from 13 residues. Germline V gene data show CDR1 as LNHDA and CDR2 as SQIVND (reference sequence). CDR3 protein: CASSGTGIEKLFF. The DNA of the CDR3 is TGTGCCAGTAGTGGGACAGGCATTGAAAAACTGTTTTTT.

The chain is built from TRBV27 and TRBJ1-1; 9 nucleotides agree with TRBD1. This CDR3 contains 16 residues. In germline, CDR1 is MNHEY, CDR2 SMNVEV (reference sequence). J was trimmed by 7 bases and V by 5 bases; bases with no gene match: 14. The CDR3 spells CASSTPLRTGVGEAFF. Written as DNA, the CDR3 is TGTGCCAGCAGTACCCCCCTCCGGACAGGGGTTGGTGAAGCTTTCTTT.

A note on this clone: Other DNA variants within this sample encode the same CDR3. This sequence joins TRBV7-3 and TRBJ1-1, with 7 bases that match TRBD1. The trim removed 4 bases at V and 7 bases at J, leaving 9 bases unmatched. Germline assignment: CDR1 SGHTA and CDR2 FQGTGA. This CDR3 has 14 residues. For the CDR3, the DNA is TGTGCCAGCAGCTCCCGGACAGGAGCCCTTGAAGCTTTCTTT. It specifies CASSSRTGALEAFF.

This clone was seen a single time. This sequence joins TRBV11-2 and TRBJ2-1, with 8 bases that match TRBD2. V shed 0 bases and J 3 bases; nucleotides not matched to a gene: 4. The germline CDR1 and CDR2 sequences are SGHAT and FQNNGV. This CDR3 spans 16 amino acids. The CDR3 is CASSLERLAHYNEQFF. Here the CDR3 DNA reads TGTGCCAGCAGCTTAGAAAGACTAGCGCACTACAATGAGCAGTTCTTC.

This clone was seen a single time. This rearrangement joins TRBV7-9 to TRBJ2-7; 8 nucleotides line up with TRBD1. CDR3 length: 16 amino acids. The V gene's germline CDR1 is SEHNR and CDR2 FQNEAQ (reference sequence). After removal of 4 bases from V and 1 base from J, the junction contained 9 bases not matched to a gene. The DNA of the CDR3 is TGTGCCAGCAGCTCCCCGACAGGGGAGCTTTCCTACGAGCAGTACTTC. It encodes CASSSPTGELSYEQYF.

Written as DNA, the CDR3 is TGTGCCAGTAGTAGGGCCCACGCGGGACGAAGGAATGAGCAGTTCTTC. Encoded protein: CASSRAHAGRRNEQFF. The J gene is TRBJ2-1, the V gene TRBV19; a possible D gene is TRBD2 (6 bases). The ends were cut back, 4 bases at V and 7 bases at J, with 20 bases in the middle. There are 16 residues in the CDR3. Germline loops: CDR1 LNHDA, CDR2 SQIVND (reference sequence). The full variable domain, completed using reference TRBV19 and TRBJ2-1, is DGGITQSPKYLFRKEGQNVTLSCEQNLNHDAMYWYRQDPGQGLRLIYYSQIVNDFQKGDIAEGYSVSREKKESFPLTVTSAQKNPTAFYLCASSRAHAGRRNEQFFGPGTRLTVL.

The chain employs TRBV7-3 and TRBJ1-1; TRBD1 might be the D (5 bases). V was clipped by 2 bases and J by 5 bases, with 12 bases between them. Germline V CDR1 and CDR2: SGHTA, FQGTGA. The CDR3 runs 14 residues. The CDR3 spells CASSLGAGETEAFF. CDR3 nucleotides: TGTGCCAGCAGCTTAGGGGCGGGAGAGACTGAAGCTTTCTTT.

The genes are TRBV10-3 and TRBJ2-3, with 12 bases matching TRBD2. Trimming removed 5 bases from V and 0 bases from J; junction bases left unmatched: 6. CDR1 is ENHRY and CDR2 is SYGVKD in the germline V gene. The CDR3 is made up of 17 amino acids. CDR3 loop: CAISRSGTSGSTDTQYF. The CDR3 coding sequence is TGTGCCATCAGTCGATCGGGGACTAGCGGGAGCACAGATACGCAGTATTTT.

Points on this clone: The junction shows a germline mismatch at one end, possibly a read error. This rearrangement joins TRBV7-7 to TRBJ2-1, with a tentative D call TRBD2 (6 bases). Germline CDR1 reads SSHAT; CDR2 reads FNYEAQ (reference sequence). This CDR3 contains 14 residues. CDR3 residues: CASSLVGGDTEQFF. CDR3 bases: TGTGCTAGCAGCTTGGTCGGGGGAGACACCGAGCAGTTCTTC.

This clone was observed a single time. The genes are TRBV4-3 and TRBJ2-3; D is ambiguous. The CDR3 extends over 16 amino acids. V gave up 7 bases and J gave up 2 bases, with 19 bases separating them. Germline-derived CDR1 and CDR2 are LGHNA and YSLEER. The CDR3 coding sequence is TGCGCCAGCATCCCGACACACAGAAAGGTCACAGATACGCAGTATTTT. Translated: CASIPTHRKVTDTQYF.